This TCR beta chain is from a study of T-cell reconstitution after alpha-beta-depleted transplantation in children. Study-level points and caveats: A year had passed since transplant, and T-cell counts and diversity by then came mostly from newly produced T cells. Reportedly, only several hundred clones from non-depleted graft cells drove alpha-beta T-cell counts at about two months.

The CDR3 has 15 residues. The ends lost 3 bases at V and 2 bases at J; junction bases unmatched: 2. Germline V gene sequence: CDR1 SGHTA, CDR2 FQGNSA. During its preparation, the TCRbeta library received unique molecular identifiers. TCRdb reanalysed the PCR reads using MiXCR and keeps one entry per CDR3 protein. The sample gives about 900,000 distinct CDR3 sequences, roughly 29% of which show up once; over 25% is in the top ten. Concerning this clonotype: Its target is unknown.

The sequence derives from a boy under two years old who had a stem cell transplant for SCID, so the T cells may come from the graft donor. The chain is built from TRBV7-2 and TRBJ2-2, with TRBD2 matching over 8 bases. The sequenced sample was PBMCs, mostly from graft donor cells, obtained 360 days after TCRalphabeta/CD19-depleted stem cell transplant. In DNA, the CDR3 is TGTGCCAGCAGCTTGGGACTAGGTAACACCGGGGAGCTGTTTTTT. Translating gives CASSLGLGNTGELFF.